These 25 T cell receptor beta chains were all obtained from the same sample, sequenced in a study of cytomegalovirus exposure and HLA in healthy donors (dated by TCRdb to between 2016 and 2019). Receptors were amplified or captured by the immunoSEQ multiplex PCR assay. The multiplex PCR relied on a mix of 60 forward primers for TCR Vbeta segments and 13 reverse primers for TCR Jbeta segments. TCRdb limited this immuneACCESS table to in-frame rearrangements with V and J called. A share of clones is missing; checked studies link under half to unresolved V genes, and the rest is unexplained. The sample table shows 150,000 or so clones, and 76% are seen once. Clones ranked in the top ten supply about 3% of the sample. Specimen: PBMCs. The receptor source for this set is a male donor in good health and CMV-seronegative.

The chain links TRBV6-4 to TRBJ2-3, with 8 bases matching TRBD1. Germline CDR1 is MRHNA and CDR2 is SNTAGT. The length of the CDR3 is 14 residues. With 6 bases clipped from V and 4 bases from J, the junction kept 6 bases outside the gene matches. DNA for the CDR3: TGTGCCAGCAGCCTATCAGGGGGCGCAGATACGCAGTATTTT. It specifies CASSLSGGADTQYF.

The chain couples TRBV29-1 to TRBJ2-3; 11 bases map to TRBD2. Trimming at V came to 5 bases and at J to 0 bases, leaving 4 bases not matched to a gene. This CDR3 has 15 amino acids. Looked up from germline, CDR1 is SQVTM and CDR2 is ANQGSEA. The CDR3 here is CSVRASGRSTDTQYF. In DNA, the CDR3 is TGCAGCGTTCGGGCTAGCGGGAGGAGCACAGATACGCAGTATTTT.

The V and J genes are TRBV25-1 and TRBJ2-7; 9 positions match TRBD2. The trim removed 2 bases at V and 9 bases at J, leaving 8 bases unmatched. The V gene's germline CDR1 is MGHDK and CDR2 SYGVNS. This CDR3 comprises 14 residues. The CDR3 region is CASSEGSGRNGQYF. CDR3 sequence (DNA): TGTGCCAGCAGTGAAGGGAGCGGGAGGAACGGGCAGTACTTC.

CDR3 sequence (DNA): TGTGCCAGCAGTGGGGGACAGTATGTGAACACTGAAGCTTTCTTT. Its protein is CASSGGQYVNTEAFF. V gene TRBV6-1 combines with J gene TRBJ1-1; 7 bases map to TRBD1. CDR3 length equals 15 residues. The V and J ends lost 4 bases and 0 bases, in that order; junction bases with no gene match: 5. Per germline, CDR1 MNHNS and CDR2 SASEGT.

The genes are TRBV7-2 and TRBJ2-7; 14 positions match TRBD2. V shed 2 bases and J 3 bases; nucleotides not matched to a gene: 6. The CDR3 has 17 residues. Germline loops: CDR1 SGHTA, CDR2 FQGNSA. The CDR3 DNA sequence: TGTGCCAGCAGCTTAACGGGACTAGCGGGAGCCATCTACGAGCAGTACTTC. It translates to CASSLTGLAGAIYEQYF.

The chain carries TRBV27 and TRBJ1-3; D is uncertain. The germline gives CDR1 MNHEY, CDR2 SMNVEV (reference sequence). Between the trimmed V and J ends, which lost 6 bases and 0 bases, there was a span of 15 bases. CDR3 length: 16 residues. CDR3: CASSLRPGSSGNTIYF. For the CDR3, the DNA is TGTGCCAGCAGCCTACGTCCGGGGAGCTCTGGAAACACCATATATTTT.

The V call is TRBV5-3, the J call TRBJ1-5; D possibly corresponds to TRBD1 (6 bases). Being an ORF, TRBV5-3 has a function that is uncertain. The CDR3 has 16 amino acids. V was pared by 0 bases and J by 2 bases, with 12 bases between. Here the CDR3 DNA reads TGTGCCAGAAGCTTGGAGGGGGGGCTCGGCAATCAGCCCCAGCATTTT. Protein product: CARSLEGGLGNQPQHF.

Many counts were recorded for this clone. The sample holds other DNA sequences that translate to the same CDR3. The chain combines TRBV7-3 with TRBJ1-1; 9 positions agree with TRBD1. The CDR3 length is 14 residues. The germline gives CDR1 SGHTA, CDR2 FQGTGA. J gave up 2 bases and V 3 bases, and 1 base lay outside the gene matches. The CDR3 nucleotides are TGTGCCAGCAGCTTGACAGGGGGTAACACTGAAGCTTTCTTT. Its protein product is CASSLTGGNTEAFF.

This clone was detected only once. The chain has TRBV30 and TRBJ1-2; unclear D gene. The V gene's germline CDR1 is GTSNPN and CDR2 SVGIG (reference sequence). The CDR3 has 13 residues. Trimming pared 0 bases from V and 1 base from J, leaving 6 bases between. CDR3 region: CAWSVTFNYGYTF. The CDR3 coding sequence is TGTGCCTGGAGTGTCACATTTAACTATGGCTACACCTTC.

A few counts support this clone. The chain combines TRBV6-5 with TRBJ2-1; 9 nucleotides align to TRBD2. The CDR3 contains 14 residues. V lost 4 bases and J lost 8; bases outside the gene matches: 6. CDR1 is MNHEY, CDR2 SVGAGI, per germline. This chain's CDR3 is CASSSSGRHYEQFF. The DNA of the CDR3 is TGTGCCAGCAGTTCCAGCGGGAGGCACTATGAGCAGTTCTTC.

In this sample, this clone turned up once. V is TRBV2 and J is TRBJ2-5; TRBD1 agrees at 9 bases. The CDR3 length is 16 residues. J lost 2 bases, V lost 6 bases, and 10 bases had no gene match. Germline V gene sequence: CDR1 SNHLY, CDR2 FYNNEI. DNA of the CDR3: TGTGCCAGCAGGTGGGCGGGACAGGGTCATCAAGAGACCCAGTACTTC. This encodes CASRWAGQGHQETQYF.

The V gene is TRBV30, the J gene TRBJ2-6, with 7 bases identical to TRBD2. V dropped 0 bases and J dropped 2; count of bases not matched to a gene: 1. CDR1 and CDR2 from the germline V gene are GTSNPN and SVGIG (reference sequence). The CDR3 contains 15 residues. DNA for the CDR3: TGTGCCTGGAGTGTTGGGGGGGCTGGGGCCAACGTCCTGACTTTC. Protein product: CAWSVGGAGANVLTF. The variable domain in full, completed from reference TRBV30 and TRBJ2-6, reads SQTIHQWPATLVQPVGSPLSLECTVEGTSNPNLYWYRQAAGRGLQLLFYSVGIGQISSEVPQNLSASRPQDRQFILSSKKLLLSDSGFYLCAWSVGGAGANVLTFGAGSRLTVL.

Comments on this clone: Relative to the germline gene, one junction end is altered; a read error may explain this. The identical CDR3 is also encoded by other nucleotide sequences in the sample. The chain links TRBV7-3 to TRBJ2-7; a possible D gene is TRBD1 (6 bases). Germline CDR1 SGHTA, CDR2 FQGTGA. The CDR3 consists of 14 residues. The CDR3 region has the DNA TGTGCCAGCAGCTCATCCAGGACAGACTACGAGCAGTACTTT. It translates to CASSSSRTDYEQYF.

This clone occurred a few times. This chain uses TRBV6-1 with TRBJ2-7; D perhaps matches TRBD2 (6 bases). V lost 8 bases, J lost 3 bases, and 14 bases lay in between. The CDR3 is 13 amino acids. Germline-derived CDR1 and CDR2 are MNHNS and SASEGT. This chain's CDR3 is CASGSGLDYEQYF. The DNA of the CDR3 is TGTGCCAGCGGCTCGGGACTTGACTACGAGCAGTACTTC.

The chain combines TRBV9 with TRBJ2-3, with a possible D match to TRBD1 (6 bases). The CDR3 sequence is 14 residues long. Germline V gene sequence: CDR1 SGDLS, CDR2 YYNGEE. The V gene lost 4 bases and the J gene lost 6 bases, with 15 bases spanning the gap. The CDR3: CASSPGQPVDTQYF. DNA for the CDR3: TGTGCCAGCAGCCCCGGACAGCCGGTGGATACGCAGTATTTT.

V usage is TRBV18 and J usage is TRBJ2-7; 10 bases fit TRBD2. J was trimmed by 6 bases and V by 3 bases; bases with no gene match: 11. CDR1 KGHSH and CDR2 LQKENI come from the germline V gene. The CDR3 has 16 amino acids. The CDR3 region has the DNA TGTGCCAGCTCACCCTTACTAGCGGGAATGCGTAGCGAGCAGTACTTC. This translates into CASSPLLAGMRSEQYF.

CDR3 sequence reads: CATSREGSRDDQETQYF. The CDR3 DNA follows: TGTGCCACCAGCAGAGAAGGTAGCAGGGATGACCAAGAGACCCAGTACTTC. The J gene is TRBJ2-5, the V gene TRBV15, with D possibly TRBD1 on 5 matching bases. The CDR3 covers 17 residues. Deletions cut 0 bases from V and 0 bases from J, with 14 bases between. The germline CDR1 and CDR2 sequences are LNHNV and YYDKDF (reference sequence).

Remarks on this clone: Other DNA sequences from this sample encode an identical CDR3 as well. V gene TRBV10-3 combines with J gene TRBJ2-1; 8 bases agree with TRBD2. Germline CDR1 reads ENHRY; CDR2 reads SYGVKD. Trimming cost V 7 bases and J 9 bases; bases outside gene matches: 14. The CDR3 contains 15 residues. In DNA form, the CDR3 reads TGTGCCATCACGGGGGGAGCGGGAGAGGGAAGTGAGCAGTTCTTC. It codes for CAITGGAGEGSEQFF.

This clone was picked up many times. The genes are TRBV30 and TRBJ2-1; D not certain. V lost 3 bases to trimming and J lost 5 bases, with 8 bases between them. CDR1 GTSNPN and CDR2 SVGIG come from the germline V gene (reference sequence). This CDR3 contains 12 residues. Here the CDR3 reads CAWSYENNEQFF. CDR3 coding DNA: TGTGCCTGGAGCTACGAAAACAATGAGCAGTTCTTC. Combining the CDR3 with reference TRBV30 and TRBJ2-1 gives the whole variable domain SQTIHQWPATLVQPVGSPLSLECTVEGTSNPNLYWYRQAAGRGLQLLFYSVGIGQISSEVPQNLSASRPQDRQFILSSKKLLLSDSGFYLCAWSYENNEQFFGPGTRLTVL.

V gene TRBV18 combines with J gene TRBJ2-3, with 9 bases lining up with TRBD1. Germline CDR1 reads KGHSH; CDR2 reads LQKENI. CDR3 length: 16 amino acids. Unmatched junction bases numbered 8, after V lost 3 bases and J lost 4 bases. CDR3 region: CASSPTPGQGPDTQYF. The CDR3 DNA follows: TGTGCCAGCTCACCGACTCCGGGACAGGGCCCAGATACGCAGTATTTT.

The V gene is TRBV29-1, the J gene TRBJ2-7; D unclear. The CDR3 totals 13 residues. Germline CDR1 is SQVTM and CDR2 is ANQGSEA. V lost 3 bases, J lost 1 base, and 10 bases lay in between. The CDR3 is CSVEGAWSYEQYF. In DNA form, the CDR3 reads TGCAGCGTTGAGGGCGCGTGGTCCTACGAGCAGTACTTC.

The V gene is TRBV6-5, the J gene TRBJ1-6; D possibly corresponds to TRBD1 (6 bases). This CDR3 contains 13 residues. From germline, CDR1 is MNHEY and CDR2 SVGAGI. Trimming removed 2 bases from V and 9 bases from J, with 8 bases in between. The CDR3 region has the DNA TGTGCCAGCAGTTACACCAGGGGTTCACCCCTCCACTTT. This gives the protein CASSYTRGSPLHF.

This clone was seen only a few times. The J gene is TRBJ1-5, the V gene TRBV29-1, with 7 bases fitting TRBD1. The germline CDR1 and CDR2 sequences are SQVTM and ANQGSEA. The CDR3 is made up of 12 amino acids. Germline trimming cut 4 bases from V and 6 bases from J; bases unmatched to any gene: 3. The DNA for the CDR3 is TGCAGCGTTGGACAGGGAAGTCAGCCCCAGCATTTT. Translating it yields CSVGQGSQPQHF.

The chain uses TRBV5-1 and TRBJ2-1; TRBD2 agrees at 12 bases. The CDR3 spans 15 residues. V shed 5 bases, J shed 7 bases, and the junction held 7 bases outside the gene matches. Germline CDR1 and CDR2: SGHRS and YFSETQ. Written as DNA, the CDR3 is TGCGCCAGCAGACCGACTAGCGGGGGAGGAAATGAGCAGTTCTTC. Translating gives CASRPTSGGGNEQFF. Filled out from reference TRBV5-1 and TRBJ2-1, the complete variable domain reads KAGVTQTPRYLIKTRGQQVTLSCSPISGHRSVSWYQQTPGQGLQFLFEYFSETQRNKGNFPGRFSGRQFSNSRSEMNVSTLELGDSALYLCASRPTSGGGNEQFFGPGTRLTVL.

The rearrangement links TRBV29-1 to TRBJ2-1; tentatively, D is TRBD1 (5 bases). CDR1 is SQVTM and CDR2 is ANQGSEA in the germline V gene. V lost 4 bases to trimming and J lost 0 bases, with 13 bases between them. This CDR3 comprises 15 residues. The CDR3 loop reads CSVVGVPFSYNEQFF. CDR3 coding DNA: TGCAGCGTTGTAGGGGTCCCCTTCTCCTACAATGAGCAGTTCTTC.